This T cell receptor (beta chain) originates from a study of blood T cell repertoires in COVID-19. This CDR3 contains 19 residues. The germline gives CDR1 ENHRY, CDR2 SYGVKD. Unmatched junction bases numbered 11, after V lost 0 bases and J lost 0 bases. This table comes from immunoSEQ multiplex PCR, and its TCRdb copy is limited to in-frame clones, with some not included. This sample carries about 230,000 clones, about 86% of them seen once, and the ten largest clones take roughly 8.8%. Sequencing input: peripheral blood. This clonotype was sampled from a man in his forties with active or convalescent COVID-19. The chain has TRBV10-3 and TRBJ2-5, with 9 bases identical to TRBD2. As DNA, the CDR3 is TGTGCCATCAGTGAGTCGAGGGGATCTAGCGGGAAGTACCAAGAGACCCAGTACTTC. This gives the protein CAISESRGSSGKYQETQYF.